This T cell receptor beta chain appears in the sequencing data of a study of shared clonotypes between healthy human individuals. This table comes from immunoSEQ multiplex PCR, and its TCRdb copy is limited to in-frame clones, with some not included. The data hold some 1.5 million clones, with approximately 98% observed a single time. CDR1 and CDR2 from the germline V gene are SGDLS and YYNGEE. Trimming left V 3 bases short and J 4 bases short, with 16 bases between. There are 15 residues in the CDR3. This TCR came from a man aged 25-45 years in good health. This sequence joins TRBV9 and TRBJ1-2, with D unclear. The source material was naive CD4+ T cells sorted from blood. As to subset: CD45RA+ positively selected. CDR3 in amino acids: CASSASRGRAYGYTF. The CDR3 nucleotides read TGTGCCAGCAGCGCCTCCCGCGGGAGGGCCTATGGCTACACCTTC.